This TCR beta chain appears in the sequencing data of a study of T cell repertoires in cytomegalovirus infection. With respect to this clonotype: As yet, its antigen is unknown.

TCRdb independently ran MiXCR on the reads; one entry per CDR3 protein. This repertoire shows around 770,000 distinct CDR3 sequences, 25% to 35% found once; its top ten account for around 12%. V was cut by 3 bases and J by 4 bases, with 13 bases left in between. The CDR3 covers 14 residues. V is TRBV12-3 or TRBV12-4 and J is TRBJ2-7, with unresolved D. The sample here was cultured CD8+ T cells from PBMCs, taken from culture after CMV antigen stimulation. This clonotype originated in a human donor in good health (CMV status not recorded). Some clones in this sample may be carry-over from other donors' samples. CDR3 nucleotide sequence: TGTGCCAGCAGTTTTGAGTTAGGGTCATACGAGCAGTACTTC. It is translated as CASSFELGSYEQYF.